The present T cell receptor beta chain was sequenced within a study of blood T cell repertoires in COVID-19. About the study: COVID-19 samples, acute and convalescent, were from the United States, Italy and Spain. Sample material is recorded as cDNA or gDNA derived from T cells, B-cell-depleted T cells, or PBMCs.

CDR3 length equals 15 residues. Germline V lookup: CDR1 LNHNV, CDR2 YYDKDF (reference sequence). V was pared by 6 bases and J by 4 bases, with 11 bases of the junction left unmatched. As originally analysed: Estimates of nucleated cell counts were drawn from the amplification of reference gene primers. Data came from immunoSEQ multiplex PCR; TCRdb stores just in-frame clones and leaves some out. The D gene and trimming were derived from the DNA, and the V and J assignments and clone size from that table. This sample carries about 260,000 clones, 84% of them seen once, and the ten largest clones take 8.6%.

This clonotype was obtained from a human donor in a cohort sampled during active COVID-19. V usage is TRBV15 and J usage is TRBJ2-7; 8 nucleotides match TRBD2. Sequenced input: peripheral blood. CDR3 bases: TGTGCCACCAGGCTGGATAACAGCGGGAGTTACGAGCAGTACTTC. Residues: CATRLDNSGSYEQYF.